A single sample gave rise to the 26 T cell receptor beta chains below, sequenced in a study of shared clonotypes between healthy human individuals. Only in-frame clones appear in the TCRdb table, and some are missing; sequencing was by immunoSEQ multiplex PCR. The sample lists a few million clones; over 85% were seen once. The specimen sequenced was naive CD4+ T cells from PBMCs. Subset defined: CD45RA+ positively selected. These TCRs come from a man between 18 and 29 years old in good health. Some clones in this sample may be carry-over from other donors' samples.

CDR3 sequence reads: CASSRGREGQPQHF. The CDR3 DNA reads TGTGCCAGTAGTAGGGGCAGGGAGGGTCAGCCCCAGCATTTT. The gene calls are TRBV19 and TRBJ1-5; tentative D call: TRBD1 (5 bases). Germline V gene data show CDR1 as LNHDA and CDR2 as SQIVND (reference sequence). The CDR3 contains 14 residues. V lost 4 bases, J lost 6 bases, and 13 bases lay in between. The full variable domain, its missing parts supplied by reference TRBV19 and TRBJ1-5, is DGGITQSPKYLFRKEGQNVTLSCEQNLNHDAMYWYRQDPGQGLRLIYYSQIVNDFQKGDIAEGYSVSREKKESFPLTVTSAQKNPTAFYLCASSRGREGQPQHFGDGTRLSIL.

The chain joins TRBV21-1 to TRBJ2-4; the table calls TRBD1, which could not be checked here. TRBV21-1 represents a pseudogene. The CDR3 has 16 residues. The DNA of the CDR3 is TGTGCCAGCAGCCTCCGGGACAGCTTAGCCAAAAACATTCAGTACTTC. It translates to CASSLRDSLAKNIQYF.

This sequence joins TRBV5-1 and TRBJ2-3; D ambiguous. Germline V gives CDR1 SGHRS, CDR2 YFSETQ. The CDR3 runs to 13 residues. V was cut by 5 bases and J by 4 bases, with 11 bases left in between. The chain's CDR3 is CASRVKAPDTQYF. In DNA, the CDR3 is TGCGCCAGCAGGGTCAAGGCCCCAGATACGCAGTATTTT.

A note on this clone: A much larger clone differs from this one at a single base, so this may be a read error. The same CDR3 can be traced to other DNA sequences in this sample. CDR3 in amino acids: CASSRQGSYNEQFF. The CDR3, as DNA: TGTGCCAGCAGCCGACAGGGTTCCTACAATGAGCAGTTCTTC. The chain recombines TRBV2 with TRBJ2-1, with 7 bases identical to TRBD1. The CDR3 contains 14 residues. Germline V CDR1 and CDR2: SNHLY, FYNNEI. J gave up 1 base and V 6 bases, and 3 bases lay outside the gene matches.

The V gene is TRBV28, the J gene TRBJ2-1, with 12 nucleotides matching TRBD2. The germline gives CDR1 MDHEN, CDR2 SYDVKM. This CDR3 spans 15 amino acids. The trim removed 1 base at V and 8 bases at J, leaving 3 bases unmatched. The CDR3 reads CASSLLGLAGHEQFF. In nucleotides, the CDR3 is TGTGCCAGCAGTTTATTGGGACTAGCGGGCCATGAGCAGTTCTTC.

This clone has a single count. This sequence joins TRBV19 and TRBJ2-5; the D is unclear. The germline gives CDR1 LNHDA, CDR2 SQIVND (reference sequence). This CDR3 is 11 amino acids long. V shed 9 bases and J shed 3 bases, with 8 bases lying between them. CDR3 amino acids: CARKQEETQYF. The CDR3, as DNA: TGTGCCAGGAAGCAGGAAGAGACCCAGTACTTC.

The chain couples TRBV4-1 to TRBJ2-3; TRBD2 matches 14 bases. J was trimmed by 6 bases and V by 4 bases; bases with no gene match: 3. The CDR3 is made up of 15 amino acids. From germline, CDR1 is MGHRA and CDR2 YSYEKL. CDR3 sequence (DNA): TGCGCCAGCAGCCTCGGACTAGCGGGAGGTGATACGCAGTATTTT. Translation gives CASSLGLAGGDTQYF.

The chain has TRBV5-1 and TRBJ2-3, with D unclear. Germline values: CDR1 SGHRS, CDR2 YFSETQ. V was cut by 0 bases and J by 1 base, with 9 bases left in between. This CDR3 contains 15 residues. CDR3 sequence: CASSLDPTGTDTQYF. Written as DNA, the CDR3 is TGCGCCAGCAGCTTGGACCCAACAGGCACAGATACGCAGTATTTT.

This rearrangement joins TRBV11-1 to TRBJ1-1; D call uncertain. Trimming shortened V by 3 bases and J by 4 bases, and 9 bases separated the two germline ends. Per the germline V gene, CDR1 is SGHAT and CDR2 is FQDESV (reference sequence). CDR3 length: 13 residues. DNA for the CDR3: TGTGCCAGCAGCTTCGAGAAGGGCACTGAAGCTTTCTTT. Its protein is CASSFEKGTEAFF.

This clone is a singleton in its sample. J is TRBJ1-1 and V is TRBV9; TRBD1 matches at 9 bases. This CDR3 is built from 15 residues. The V segment lost 4 bases and the J segment 3 bases; nucleotides outside the gene matches: 7. The V gene's germline CDR1 is SGDLS and CDR2 YYNGEE. CDR3 amino acids: CASSPRDRDDTEAFF. For the CDR3, the DNA is TGTGCCAGCAGCCCCCGGGACAGGGACGACACTGAAGCTTTCTTT. The full variable domain, rest sourced from reference TRBV9 and TRBJ1-1, is DSGVTQTPKHLITATGQRVTLRCSPRSGDLSVYWYQQSLDQGLQFLIQYYNGEERAKGNILERFSAQQFPDLHSELNLSSLELGDSALYFCASSPRDRDDTEAFFGQGTRLTVV.

The chain uses TRBV9 and TRBJ2-1; TRBD1 matches 10 bases. CDR1 and CDR2 from the germline V gene are SGDLS and YYNGEE. The length of the CDR3 is 15 residues. V was pared by 5 bases and J by 5 bases, with 7 bases of the junction left unmatched. DNA of the CDR3: TGTGCCAGCAGAGAGGGGGGACAGGGGAACAATGAGCAGTTCTTC. It codes for CASREGGQGNNEQFF.

On this clone itself: Within the sample, other DNA sequences also encode this same CDR3. This sequence joins TRBV7-6 and TRBJ2-5, with 10 positions matching TRBD2. CDR3 length equals 15 residues. V lost 5 bases, J lost 2 bases, and 5 bases stayed unmatched. Germline values: CDR1 SGHVS, CDR2 FNYEAQ. The CDR3 sequence is CASSQRTSGQETQYF. CDR3 DNA sequence: TGTGCCAGCAGCCAACGGACTAGCGGACAAGAGACCCAGTACTTC.

The V gene is TRBV7-9, the J gene TRBJ2-2; 9 positions match TRBD1. The V gene's germline CDR1 is SEHNR and CDR2 FQNEAQ (reference sequence). This CDR3 is built from 16 residues. The V gene end was trimmed by 5 bases and the J gene end by 6 bases; junction bases not matched to a gene: 10. CDR3 loop: CASSLYGTGQAGELFF. As DNA, the CDR3 is TGTGCCAGCAGCCTTTACGGGACAGGGCAGGCCGGGGAGCTGTTTTTT.

This clone has just one count. This chain connects TRBV5-1 to TRBJ1-1, with D maybe TRBD1 (5 bases). The germline CDR1 and CDR2 sequences are SGHRS and YFSETQ. Trimming stripped 0 bases from V and 6 bases from J, with 15 bases between. CDR3 size: 15 residues. DNA of the CDR3: TGCGCCAGCAGCTTGGACACATCAGGGTTTGCTGAAGCTTTCTTT. Its protein is CASSLDTSGFAEAFF.

The V and J genes are TRBV25-1 and TRBJ2-1; 9 bases map to TRBD2. V shed 2 bases and J 8 bases; nucleotides not matched to a gene: 4. Per germline, CDR1 MGHDK and CDR2 SYGVNS. The CDR3 extends over 14 amino acids. CDR3 DNA sequence: TGTGCCAGCAGTGAACAACTAGCGGGTTATGAGCAGTTCTTC. Protein: CASSEQLAGYEQFF.

The sample holds one count of this clone. The sample contains more than one DNA sequence encoding this CDR3. The chain carries TRBV7-2 and TRBJ2-1; TRBD2 aligns across 10 bases. With 6 bases clipped from V and 1 base from J, the junction kept 3 bases outside the gene matches. The CDR3 totals 15 residues. CDR1 and CDR2 from the germline V gene are SGHTA and FQGNSA. The DNA of the CDR3 is TGTGCCAGCAGTCGGACTAGCGGTTCCTACAATGAGCAGTTCTTC. Its translation: CASSRTSGSYNEQFF.

Only one count was recorded for this clone. The sample contains more than one DNA sequence encoding this CDR3. V gene TRBV7-3 combines with J gene TRBJ2-1; TRBD1 might be the D (5 bases). V lost 5 bases and J 5 bases, leaving 19 bases between the germline ends. Germline V gene lookup returns CDR1 SGHTA and CDR2 FQGTGA. CDR3 length equals 16 residues. The CDR3 coding sequence is TGTGCCAGCAGCCCCCCGGGTACAGGAGCGAACAATGAGCAGTTCTTC. It specifies CASSPPGTGANNEQFF.

The chain joins TRBV10-2 to TRBJ2-3; 7 nucleotides agree with TRBD2. Germline V lookup: CDR1 WSHSY, CDR2 SAAADI. V shed 4 bases and J 0 bases; nucleotides not matched to a gene: 7. The CDR3 extends over 16 amino acids. The CDR3, as DNA: TGCGCCAGCAGTGGAAGAGCGGGGCAAAGCACAGATACGCAGTATTTT. Translation gives CASSGRAGQSTDTQYF.

J is TRBJ2-2 and V is TRBV5-4, with D maybe TRBD2 (6 bases). Germline V gene lookup returns CDR1 SGHNT and CDR2 YYREEE (reference sequence). Trimming cost V 2 bases and J 0 bases, with 11 bases left between them. The CDR3 spans 16 residues. The CDR3 DNA follows: TGTGCCAGCAGCTTTAGTCAGCGGGCGAACACCGGGGAGCTGTTTTTT. Translating gives CASSFSQRANTGELFF.

On this clone: The sample carries other DNA sequences with the same CDR3. V and J are TRBV6-1 and TRBJ1-2, with D hard to call. V was clipped by 0 bases and J by 0 bases, with 2 bases between them. The CDR3 extends over 13 amino acids. Germline CDR1 and CDR2: MNHNS and SASEGT. The CDR3 sequence: CASSEAANYGYTF. Here the CDR3 DNA reads TGTGCCAGCAGTGAAGCGGCTAACTATGGCTACACCTTC.

The chain joins TRBV18 to TRBJ2-7, with D possibly TRBD2 on 5 matching bases. This CDR3 contains 16 residues. Germline CDR1 and CDR2: KGHSH and LQKENI. Trimming took off 3 bases at V and 2 bases at J, with 17 bases between the two ends. CDR3 DNA sequence: TGTGCCAGCTCACCGGGTGGGAGCGGACTTACCTACGAGCAGTACTTC. It is translated as CASSPGGSGLTYEQYF.

The rearrangement joins TRBV7-6 to TRBJ1-1, with no clear D. V lost 1 base and J lost 6, with 9 bases in between. Germline V gene lookup returns CDR1 SGHVS and CDR2 FNYEAQ. This CDR3 region has 13 residues. This CDR3 is CASSLVSTPEAFF. CDR3 DNA: TGTGCCAGCAGCTTAGTGTCCACTCCTGAAGCTTTCTTT.

Remarks on this clone: The sample contains more than one DNA sequence encoding this CDR3. This chain connects TRBV28 to TRBJ1-2; weak D call: TRBD1 (5 bases). V was pared by 4 bases and J by 4 bases, with 13 bases between. There are 14 residues in the CDR3. Germline lookup yields CDR1 MDHEN and CDR2 SYDVKM. The CDR3 nucleotides read TGTGCCAGCAGTTCGGGAAGGGGAAGCTATGGCTACACCTTC. Amino acid sequence: CASSSGRGSYGYTF.

V is TRBV20-1 and J is TRBJ2-1; no definite D call. With 7 bases removed from V and 6 bases from J, the gap between germline ends came to 10 bases. The germline V gene encodes CDR1 DFQATT and CDR2 SNEGSKA (reference sequence). This CDR3 contains 11 residues. CDR3 sequence: CSVSQANEQFF. The CDR3 coding sequence is TGCAGTGTTAGCCAGGCCAATGAGCAGTTCTTC.

About this clone itself: This specimen includes other DNA sequences encoding the same CDR3. This chain connects TRBV5-1 to TRBJ2-3, with D perhaps given as TRBD1 or TRBD2 (5 bases each). The CDR3 runs to 13 residues. The ends were cut back, 4 bases at V and 6 bases at J, with 12 bases in the middle. CDR1 is SGHRS, CDR2 YFSETQ, per germline. The CDR3 coding sequence is TGCGCCAGCAGCCCAGGGACGGCGGATACGCAGTATTTT. This codes for CASSPGTADTQYF.

The rearrangement uses TRBV6-6 and TRBJ2-6; no firm D call. V lost 4 bases and J lost 0, with 1 base in between. From germline, CDR1 is MNHNY and CDR2 SVGAGI (reference sequence). This CDR3 is built from 13 residues. Written as DNA, the CDR3 is TGTGCCAGCAGTTTCTCTGGGGCCAACGTCCTGACTTTC. Amino acids: CASSFSGANVLTF.